The source of this TCR beta chain is a study of molecular identifiers for immune sequencing clone quantification. MiXCR, applied by TCRdb to the PCR reads, yields one record per CDR3 protein. This table has 350,000 or so distinct CDR3 sequences, roughly 23% appearing once. Trimming removed 5 bases at V and 4 bases at J, with 15 bases between. Per germline, CDR1 SQVTM and CDR2 ANQGSEA. This CDR3 is 13 amino acids long. On this clonotype itself: With a much larger clone just one base away, this may be a read error.

The chain carries TRBV29-1 and TRBJ2-7; the D gene could be TRBD1 or TRBD2 (5 bases each). The sequence was obtained from a human donor in good health. Some libraries in this study had Jurkat cell RNA spiked in. Source material: naive CD8+ T cells from blood, with Jurkat cell RNA spiked in. Documented subset: FACS-sorted CD8+CD4-CCR7+CD45RA+ naive T cells. CDR3 sequence reads: CSVLRDAPYEQYF. The CDR3 DNA is TGCAGCGTTCTCCGGGACGCTCCGTACGAGCAGTACTTC.